The rows below give T cell receptor beta chains drawn from one sample of a study of human T cells and chemical hapten exposure. One entry per CDR3 protein, called by TCRdb with MiXCR from the RACE reads. The sample comprises 50,000 or so distinct CDR3 sequences, roughly 4.2% of which are singletons, and approximately 6.3% rests with the top ten. Sequences were obtained from whole blood. These receptors were collected from a human donor in good health. Some clones in this sample may be carry-over from other donors' samples. Each CDR3 is given without its conserved first and last residue. Size is stated for part of the rows, as once, few or many counts, or as a class when the clone is expanded.

>TRBV20-1|many
SATAIATNEKLF
>TRBV24-1|many
ATSDLPSTGNTGELF
>TRBV20-1|many
SASSGQELNTEAF
>TRBV20-1|few
SGKGGRGLTDTQY
>TRBV7-8|many
ASSPGRSSGNTIY
>TRBV20-1|many
SATPQGETANYGYT
>TRBV18|-
ASSPEYSNQPQH
>TRBV4-1|few
ASSQDRLAVSYEQY
>TRBV7-3|many
ASSSTGNTEAF
>TRBV27|many
ASSVGQGSGYGYT
>TRBV6-6|many
AIQRQGEKLF